Listed below are T cell receptor beta chains from one sample, sequenced in a study of blood T cell repertoires in COVID-19. Sequencing used immunoSEQ multiplex PCR; TCRdb keeps in-frame clones, though not all of them. The sample has about 240,000 clones, 82% seen once; the top ten hold 4% to 5%. The sequenced sample consisted of peripheral blood. These receptors all stem from a woman in her 70s with acute or convalescent COVID-19. The CDR3 runs from the conserved cysteine through the conserved F or W. A D gene is named only where the DNA matches it firmly. Expanded clones are given a class, and other clones once, few, many or no size at all.

TRBV3-1/TRBV3-2	-	TRBD1	TRBJ1-1	CASSRDRVGTEAFF	TGTGCCAGCAGCCGGGACAGGGTTGGCACTGAAGCTTTCTTT
TRBV27	-	TRBD1	TRBJ1-1	CASSRLGTVGGGTEAFF	TGTGCCAGCAGCAGACTGGGGACAGTCGGAGGGGGCACTGAAGCTTTCTTT
TRBV10-3	-	-	TRBJ2-2	CAISESNRFNTGELFF	TGTGCCATCAGTGAGTCCAACAGGTTCAACACCGGGGAGCTGTTTTTT
TRBV10-3	-	TRBD1	TRBJ2-3	CAIREQGNAADTQYF	TGTGCCATCAGGGAACAGGGGAACGCGGCAGATACGCAGTATTTT
TRBV5-4	few	TRBD1	TRBJ2-3	CASSEGGGLLTDTQYF	TGTGCCAGCAGCGAAGGGGGCGGGTTACTCACAGATACGCAGTATTTT
TRBV7-2	-	-	TRBJ1-2	CASSHLSTGSGYTF	TGTGCCAGCAGCCACCTAAGCACGGGGAGCGGCTACACCTTC
TRBV28	-	TRBD1	TRBJ1-6	CASILTGGPTSDWVNSPLHF	TGTGCCAGCATTCTCACAGGGGGCCCGACGAGTGATTGGGTTAATTCACCCCTCCACTTT
TRBV10-2	-	-	TRBJ2-7	CASSEWGDEQYF	TGCGCCAGCAGTGAGTGGGGGGACGAGCAGTACTTC
TRBV5-4	-	TRBD1	TRBJ2-2	CASSRTGAGELFF	TGTGCCAGCAGCCGGACAGGCGCCGGGGAGCTGTTTTTT
TRBV18	once	TRBD1	TRBJ1-2	CASSSQTGTGVDYGYTF	TGTGCCAGCTCATCGCAAACCGGGACAGGGGTCGACTATGGCTACACCTTC
TRBV7-2	once	-	TRBJ1-1	CASSPGGGRRNTEAFF	TGTGCCAGCAGCCCCGGGGGGGGGCGCCGGAACACTGAAGCTTTCTTT
TRBV5-1	few	-	TRBJ2-5	CASSLVPQETQYF	TGCGCCAGCAGCTTGGTCCCACAAGAGACCCAGTACTTC
TRBV29-1	-	TRBD2	TRBJ2-3	CSVEPSGGIADTQYF	TGCAGCGTTGAACCTAGCGGGGGGATCGCAGATACGCAGTATTTT
TRBV12-3/TRBV12-4	-	-	TRBJ1-2	CASSLYLNYGYTF	TGTGCCAGCAGTTTATATCTTAACTATGGCTACACCTTC
TRBV11-2	-	-	TRBJ2-3	CASSSPRQGPGTDTQYF	TGTGCCAGCAGCTCCCCCCGACAAGGCCCCGGCACAGATACGCAGTATTTT
TRBV5-1	-	TRBD2	TRBJ2-1	CASSISGGNNEQFF	TGCGCCAGCAGCATAAGCGGGGGGAATAATGAGCAGTTCTTC
TRBV19	-	-	TRBJ1-4	CASSITGRGNEKLFF	TGTGCCAGTAGTATTACAGGGCGAGGTAATGAAAAACTGTTTTTT
TRBV4-1	-	-	TRBJ1-2	CASSQDRVPHYGYTF	TGCGCCAGCAGCCAAGACAGGGTTCCCCACTATGGCTACACCTTC
TRBV11-2	once	TRBD1	TRBJ2-1	CASSLGWDREYYEQFF	TGTGCCAGCAGCTTAGGCTGGGACAGGGAGTACTATGAGCAGTTCTTC